Shown below are 19 T cell receptor beta chains from a single sample sequenced in a study of shared clonotypes between healthy human individuals. TCRdb keeps only in-frame clones here, not all; method: immunoSEQ multiplex PCR. The repertoire holds some 2.4 million clones, with 93% as singletons. Sequencing was carried out using naive CD4+ T cells from PBMCs. Subset here: CD45RA+ positively selected. The receptors come from a man aged 18 to 29 in good health. Some clones in this sample may be carry-over from other donors' samples.

In regard to this clone: The identical CDR3 is also encoded by other nucleotide sequences in the sample. The chain recombines TRBV4-2 with TRBJ1-2, with D unresolved. Between the trimmed V and J ends, which lost 3 bases and 1 base, there was a span of 3 bases. Germline V lookup: CDR1 LGHNA, CDR2 YNFKEQ. The CDR3 has 12 amino acids. CDR3 protein: CASSQVNYGYTF. CDR3 nucleotide sequence: TGTGCCAGCAGCCAGGTTAACTATGGCTACACCTTC.

The chain joins TRBV7-2 to TRBJ2-5, with 8 bases matching TRBD1. The CDR3 is 15 amino acids. The trim removed 5 bases at V and 5 bases at J, leaving 10 bases unmatched. CDR1 is SGHTA, CDR2 FQGNSA, per germline. The CDR3 region is CASSLRTGRRETQYF. CDR3 nucleotides: TGTGCCAGCAGCCTAAGGACAGGGAGGCGGGAGACCCAGTACTTC.

V and J are TRBV6-1 and TRBJ1-5; D may be TRBD1 (6 bases). The CDR3 extends over 14 amino acids. Trimming pared 2 bases from V and 6 bases from J, leaving 11 bases between. Looked up from germline, CDR1 is MNHNS and CDR2 is SASEGT. The CDR3 DNA reads TGTGCCAGCAGTGAAAGCCCGGGGGCTCAGCCCCAGCATTTT. Translated: CASSESPGAQPQHF.

This clone was seen just once. The chain uses TRBV6-7 and TRBJ2-3; D unresolved. TRBV6-7 is marked as an open reading frame, function uncertain. The CDR3 covers 15 residues. Trimming took 2 bases from V and 1 from J, leaving 10 bases between them. CDR3 in amino acids: CASSYGRPCTDTQYF. DNA of the CDR3: TGTGCCAGCAGTTACGGACGACCCTGCACAGATACGCAGTATTTT.

About this clone: This CDR3 is also generated by other DNA sequences in the sample. The chain couples TRBV5-1 to TRBJ1-1; 7 bases agree with TRBD1. Germline CDR1 and CDR2: SGHRS and YFSETQ. The CDR3 spans 14 residues. After removal of 0 bases from V and 4 bases from J, the junction contained 3 bases not matched to a gene. This chain's CDR3 is CASSLEGGVTEAFF. The DNA for the CDR3 is TGCGCCAGCAGCTTGGAAGGGGGCGTCACTGAAGCTTTCTTT.

This chain links TRBV28 with TRBJ1-2; the D is unclear. CDR1 and CDR2 (germline): MDHEN, SYDVKM. The CDR3 is 15 residues long. The V and J ends lost 1 base and 2 bases respectively, with 11 bases between them. The CDR3 spells CASSLSDTVNYGYTF. CDR3 nucleotide sequence: TGTGCCAGCAGTTTATCCGACACAGTCAACTATGGCTACACCTTC.

This sequence joins TRBV28 and TRBJ1-2; TRBD1 agrees at 8 bases. This CDR3 has 19 amino acids. After removal of 1 base from V and 2 bases from J, the junction contained 15 bases not matched to a gene. Germline values: CDR1 MDHEN, CDR2 SYDVKM. CDR3 sequence reads: CASSLYPGGQGARNYGYTF. The DNA for the CDR3 is TGTGCCAGCAGTTTATATCCGGGTGGTCAGGGGGCCCGAAACTATGGCTACACCTTC.

Regarding this clone: The sample holds other DNA sequences that translate to the same CDR3. The chain carries TRBV30 and TRBJ1-2, with no clear D. Trimming shortened V by 0 bases and J by 4 bases, and 6 bases separated the two germline ends. This CDR3 has 12 residues. CDR1 and CDR2 from the germline V gene are GTSNPN and SVGIG (reference sequence). The CDR3 loop reads CAWSVRSYGYTF. The CDR3 DNA follows: TGTGCCTGGAGTGTACGTAGCTATGGCTACACCTTC.

Details on this clone: Relative to the germline gene, one junction end is altered; a read error may explain this. The chain is built from TRBV25-1 and TRBJ2-7; D is uncertain. The germline V gene has CDR1 MGHDK and CDR2 SYGVNS. The CDR3 length is 8 residues. As DNA, the CDR3 is TGTGCCAGTCCGGGCCGTCCCTTC. This translates into CASPGRPF.

The rearrangement joins TRBV4-1 to TRBJ1-2; tentative D call: TRBD1 (6 bases). V dropped 5 bases and J dropped 5 bases, with 21 bases sitting between them. This CDR3 contains 16 residues. CDR1 and CDR2 (germline): MGHRA, YSYEKL. Here the CDR3 reads CASSVRTEQQRYGYTF. As DNA, the CDR3 is TGCGCCAGCAGCGTCCGGACAGAACAACAACGGTATGGCTACACCTTC.

The rearrangement uses TRBV19 and TRBJ2-2; D call uncertain. V was trimmed by 5 bases and J by 8 bases, leaving 9 bases between them. This CDR3 spans 12 amino acids. Germline assignment: CDR1 LNHDA and CDR2 SQIVND (reference sequence). The chain's CDR3 is CASSPRVGELFF. The CDR3 nucleotides are TGTGCCAGTAGTCCCCGGGTGGGGGAGCTGTTTTTT.

This sequence joins TRBV5-4 and TRBJ2-5; a weak D match, TRBD1 (6 bases). The germline V and J ends were trimmed by 4 bases and 5 bases, with 15 bases remaining between them. This CDR3 is built from 14 residues. Germline V gene lookup returns CDR1 SGHNT and CDR2 YYREEE (reference sequence). CDR3 amino acids: CASSLHIQGETQYF. The DNA of the CDR3 is TGTGCCAGCAGCCTACACATTCAGGGGGAGACCCAGTACTTC.

V gene TRBV5-1 combines with J gene TRBJ2-7; no definite D call. The germline V and J ends were trimmed by 3 bases and 2 bases, with 12 bases remaining between them. This CDR3 comprises 14 residues. Germline V CDR1 and CDR2: SGHRS, YFSETQ. CDR3 amino acids: CASSSLSGPYEQYF. CDR3 bases: TGCGCCAGCAGCTCTCTCAGTGGGCCCTACGAGCAGTACTTC.

This clone has only one observation. This chain joins TRBV7-2 and TRBJ2-2; D is unresolved. Germline V gene sequence: CDR1 SGHTA, CDR2 FQGNSA. The CDR3 consists of 15 residues. V was clipped by 3 bases and J by 0 bases, with 8 bases between them. The CDR3 nucleotides read TGTGCCAGCAGCTTGCGCCGGGCGAACACCGGGGAGCTGTTTTTT. Amino acid sequence: CASSLRRANTGELFF.

Points on this clone: This specimen includes other DNA sequences encoding the same CDR3. This rearrangement joins TRBV6-5 to TRBJ1-1, with D uncertain. V was trimmed by 2 bases and J by 6 bases, leaving 10 bases between them. Germline-derived CDR1 and CDR2 are MNHEY and SVGAGI. This CDR3 contains 13 residues. This CDR3 reads CASSYVGSAEAFF. DNA of the CDR3: TGTGCCAGCAGTTACGTGGGGTCCGCTGAAGCTTTCTTT.

V and J are TRBV9 and TRBJ2-2, with 7 bases that match TRBD1. With 7 bases clipped from V and 1 base from J, the junction kept 4 bases outside the gene matches. This CDR3 spans 14 amino acids. Germline lookup yields CDR1 SGDLS and CDR2 YYNGEE. The CDR3, as DNA: TGTGCCAGCGCGAGGACAGGGAACACCGGGGAGCTGTTTTTT. Amino acids: CASARTGNTGELFF. The whole variable domain, remainder taken from reference TRBV9 and TRBJ2-2, is DSGVTQTPKHLITATGQRVTLRCSPRSGDLSVYWYQQSLDQGLQFLIQYYNGEERAKGNILERFSAQQFPDLHSELNLSSLELGDSALYFCASARTGNTGELFFGEGSRLTVL.

The rearrangement joins TRBV5-4 to TRBJ2-2, with 9 bases that match TRBD1. This CDR3 has 16 residues. With 5 bases clipped from V and 4 bases from J, the junction kept 9 bases outside the gene matches. Germline-derived CDR1 and CDR2 are SGHNT and YYREEE (reference sequence). CDR3: CASRSGTGHFTGELFF. CDR3 DNA: TGTGCCAGCAGGTCCGGGACAGGGCATTTCACCGGGGAGCTGTTTTTT.

The V call is TRBV19, the J call TRBJ1-1; D remains ambiguous. V was trimmed by 5 bases and J by 1 base, leaving 14 bases between them. Germline CDR1 is LNHDA and CDR2 is SQIVND (reference sequence). The CDR3 covers 15 residues. CDR3 protein: CASSPIPEGNTEAFF. For the CDR3, the DNA is TGTGCCAGTAGTCCGATCCCTGAAGGGAACACTGAAGCTTTCTTT.

The rearrangement uses TRBV5-1 and TRBJ2-3, with D hard to call. CDR3 size: 14 residues. Germline CDR1 and CDR2: SGHRS and YFSETQ. The V end was cut by 3 bases, the J end by 2 bases, with 10 bases between. CDR3 nucleotides: TGCGCCAGCAGCTCGGATCCCCTCACAGATACGCAGTATTTT. This gives the protein CASSSDPLTDTQYF.